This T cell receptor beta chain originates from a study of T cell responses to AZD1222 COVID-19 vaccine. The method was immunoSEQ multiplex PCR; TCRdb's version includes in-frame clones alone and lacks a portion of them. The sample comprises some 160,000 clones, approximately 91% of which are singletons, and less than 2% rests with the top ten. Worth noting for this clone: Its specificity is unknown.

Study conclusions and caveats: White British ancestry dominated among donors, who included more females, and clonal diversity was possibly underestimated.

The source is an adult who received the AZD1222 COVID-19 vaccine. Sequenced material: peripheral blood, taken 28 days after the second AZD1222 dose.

The DNA for the CDR3 is TGCGCCAGCAGTGATTGGACCGAGAATTCACCCCTCCACTTT. Its protein is CASSDWTENSPLHF. This sequence joins TRBV10-2 and TRBJ1-6, with D uncertain. The CDR3 sequence is 14 residues long. Germline values: CDR1 WSHSY, CDR2 SAAADI. V lost 3 bases and J lost 7, with 10 bases in between.